This T cell receptor (beta chain) was obtained from a study of T cells after yellow fever vaccination. Overall study findings and caveats: Re-detected after boosting: most primary clones, more than 95% of CD4 and 80% to 90% of CD8. From the bulk population, abundant clonotypes could contaminate and appear within FACS-sorted repertoires.

There are a few counts of this clonotype. Its antigen remains unknown. TCRdb re-derived calls from the 5' RACE reads in MiXCR, one entry per CDR3 protein. The sample has around 260,000 distinct CDR3 sequences; about 5% are singletons. Germline V gene lookup returns CDR1 SGHVS and CDR2 FNYEAQ. Trimming stripped 5 bases from V and 6 bases from J, with 14 bases between. The CDR3 is made up of 14 amino acids. This sample comprised CD4+ T cells sorted from PBMCs, obtained on the day of the yellow fever booster vaccination. This TCR came from a man younger than 30 who received the YFV17D yellow fever vaccine. The chain links TRBV7-6 to TRBJ2-4; D unresolved. Written as DNA, the CDR3 is TGTGCCAGCAGCCCCCCGGCATCAGGAAACATTCAGTACTTC. Its translation is CASSPPASGNIQYF.